What follows is one TCR beta chain and its context. What it binds is not known. This sample is part of a study of cytomegalovirus exposure and HLA in healthy donors. Study in general: The 100 to 150 validation repertoires and the roughly 690 first-cohort repertoires shared a platform, a later analysis reported. Whole-study findings and limits: Reports credit the classifier with highly specific, highly sensitive diagnosis of cytomegalovirus status. The study labeled around 160 TCR beta chains cytomegalovirus-associated. The tendency of first-cohort TCR clusters to co-occur in the 120 or so validation repertoires was the finding of a later analysis.

This table comes from immunoSEQ multiplex PCR, and its TCRdb copy is limited to in-frame clones, with some not included. The table includes fewer than 250,000 clones, 80% to 90% detected once. Germline V gene sequence: CDR1 LNHDA, CDR2 SQIVND (reference sequence). CDR3 length: 16 amino acids. V gave up 3 bases and J gave up 1 base, with 15 bases separating them. The chain carries TRBV19 and TRBJ1-2; possibly TRBD1 for D (5 bases). The TCR originated in a woman aged 18-30 years in good health and CMV-seropositive. Sequenced material: PBMCs. The CDR3 nucleotides read TGTGCCAGTAGTATCAGGGAAACGAGCGTTAACTATGGCTACACCTTC. This gives the protein CASSIRETSVNYGYTF. The full variable domain, in which reference TRBV19 and TRBJ1-2 provide the parts outside the CDR3, is DGGITQSPKYLFRKEGQNVTLSCEQNLNHDAMYWYRQDPGQGLRLIYYSQIVNDFQKGDIAEGYSVSREKKESFPLTVTSAQKNPTAFYLCASSIRETSVNYGYTFGSGTRLTVV.